The 23 T cell receptor beta chains given below trace back to one sample, sequenced in a study of blood T cell repertoires in COVID-19. Data came from immunoSEQ multiplex PCR; TCRdb stores just in-frame clones and leaves some out. The table shows about 240,000 clones, with about four fifths occurring only once. Source material: PBMCs or T cells enriched from blood (not recorded which). These receptors were taken from a woman aged 40 to 49 who had been exposed to COVID-19.

This clone was recorded a few times. The rearrangement links TRBV5-1 to TRBJ1-1; 9 nucleotides align to TRBD1. Germline-derived CDR1 and CDR2 are SGHRS and YFSETQ. V lost 2 bases to trimming and J lost 3 bases; unmatched junction nucleotides: 5. This CDR3 comprises 15 residues. CDR3 sequence (DNA): TGCGCCAGCAGCTTCACAGGGGGCCCGGACACTGAAGCTTTCTTT. Protein product: CASSFTGGPDTEAFF.

The chain links TRBV5-1 to TRBJ1-4; a weak D match, TRBD1 (6 bases). In germline, CDR1 is SGHRS, CDR2 YFSETQ. V dropped 4 bases and J dropped 8 bases, with 18 bases sitting between them. This CDR3 is built from 15 residues. DNA for the CDR3: TGCGCCAGCAGCCCTAGTGGACAGCGGGGGGAAAAACTGTTTTTT. Protein product: CASSPSGQRGEKLFF. Together with reference TRBV5-1 and TRBJ1-4, the CDR3 gives the full variable domain: KAGVTQTPRYLIKTRGQQVTLSCSPISGHRSVSWYQQTPGQGLQFLFEYFSETQRNKGNFPGRFSGRQFSNSRSEMNVSTLELGDSALYLCASSPSGQRGEKLFFGSGTQLSVL.

The V and J genes are TRBV5-8 and TRBJ2-7, with a weak D call TRBD1 (5 bases). The V end was cut by 0 bases, the J end by 5 bases, with 15 bases between. The CDR3 has 15 amino acids. CDR1 is SGHTS and CDR2 is YDEGEE in the germline V gene. The CDR3 DNA is TGTGCCAGCAGCTTGGGACCGCAGGGTTTCAACGAGCAGTACTTC. Residues: CASSLGPQGFNEQYF.

This clone was counted a single time. The rearrangement joins TRBV4-2 to TRBJ1-4; D is undetermined. Trimming took 5 bases from V and 7 from J, leaving 17 bases between them. The germline V gene has CDR1 LGHNA and CDR2 YNFKEQ. The CDR3 sequence is 15 residues long. The CDR3 loop reads CASSRSGPGGEKLFF. CDR3 bases: TGTGCCAGCAGCAGATCCGGTCCGGGTGGTGAAAAACTGTTTTTT.

This clone was observed a handful of times. The chain has TRBV2 and TRBJ1-5; D may be TRBD1 (6 bases). The germline gives CDR1 SNHLY, CDR2 FYNNEI. Trimming shortened V by 5 bases and J by 2 bases, and 16 bases separated the two germline ends. The CDR3 is 16 residues long. The CDR3 DNA reads as TGTGCCAGCAGTCAACAGGGCGGAGGTGGCAATCAGCCCCAGCATTTT. It yields the protein CASSQQGGGGNQPQHF.

Remarks on this clone: Distinct nucleotide sequences in the sample also encode this CDR3. The CDR3, as DNA: TGTGCCAGCTCACCGGACAGCTCTGGAAACACCATATATTTT. This codes for CASSPDSSGNTIYF. This sequence joins TRBV18 and TRBJ1-3; a weak D match, TRBD1 (6 bases). CDR3 length equals 14 residues. Germline V gene sequence: CDR1 KGHSH, CDR2 LQKENI. V was clipped by 3 bases and J by 0 bases, with 6 bases between them.

V is TRBV5-1 and J is TRBJ2-3; D might be TRBD2 (6 bases). CDR1 and CDR2 (germline): SGHRS, YFSETQ. Trimming pared 4 bases from V and 2 bases from J, leaving 11 bases between. The CDR3 spans 14 residues. This chain's CDR3 is CASSLGEVTDTQYF. In nucleotides, the CDR3 is TGCGCCAGCAGCCTGGGGGAGGTCACAGATACGCAGTATTTT. Supplemented by reference TRBV5-1 and TRBJ2-3, the full variable domain reads KAGVTQTPRYLIKTRGQQVTLSCSPISGHRSVSWYQQTPGQGLQFLFEYFSETQRNKGNFPGRFSGRQFSNSRSEMNVSTLELGDSALYLCASSLGEVTDTQYFGPGTRLTVL.

The chain employs TRBV5-4 and TRBJ2-4, with 8 bases matching TRBD1. This CDR3 region has 19 residues. V shed 3 bases and J 6 bases; nucleotides not matched to a gene: 20. Looked up from germline, CDR1 is SGHNT and CDR2 is YYREEE (reference sequence). The CDR3 loop reads CASSSGTGVIGGGLNIQYF. In DNA, the CDR3 is TGTGCCAGCAGCTCCGGGACAGGCGTCATCGGAGGCGGATTAAACATTCAGTACTTC.

J is TRBJ1-1 and V is TRBV27; D is possibly TRBD1 (5 bases). In germline, CDR1 is MNHEY, CDR2 SMNVEV (reference sequence). Trimming took off 6 bases at V and 7 bases at J, with 9 bases between the two ends. This CDR3 comprises 11 residues. The CDR3 is CASSTGIEAFF. CDR3 coding DNA: TGTGCCAGCAGCACAGGAATTGAAGCTTTCTTT.

CDR3 in DNA: TGTGCCAGCAGTTTCGGGGGACTGTTCTCTGGGGCCAACGTCCTGACTTTC. Encoded protein: CASSFGGLFSGANVLTF. The chain links TRBV27 to TRBJ2-6; weak D call: TRBD2 (6 bases). Germline V gene data show CDR1 as MNHEY and CDR2 as SMNVEV (reference sequence). The V and J ends lost 3 bases and 0 bases respectively, with 12 bases between them. The CDR3 runs to 17 residues.

The chain links TRBV5-4 to TRBJ2-6; TRBD1 agrees at 8 bases. Germline V lookup: CDR1 SGHNT, CDR2 YYREEE (reference sequence). The CDR3 covers 19 residues. J gave up 1 base and V 3 bases, and 12 bases lay outside the gene matches. CDR3 region: CASSSSLRTGTSGANVLTF. CDR3 bases: TGTGCCAGCAGCTCTAGCCTAAGGACAGGGACTTCTGGGGCCAACGTCCTGACTTTC.

The chain links TRBV4-1 to TRBJ2-3, with D perhaps TRBD2 (5 bases). CDR1 MGHRA and CDR2 YSYEKL come from the germline V gene. Between the trimmed V and J ends, which lost 4 bases and 6 bases, there was a span of 11 bases. The CDR3 length is 13 residues. The CDR3 reads CASSRGRGDTQYF. CDR3 coding DNA: TGCGCCAGCAGCCGAGGGCGCGGGGATACGCAGTATTTT.

J is TRBJ1-1 and V is TRBV6-5; 7 bases match TRBD1. Germline V gene lookup returns CDR1 MNHEY and CDR2 SVGAGI. After removal of 1 base from V and 5 bases from J, the junction contained 10 bases not matched to a gene. The CDR3 runs to 16 residues. Written as DNA, the CDR3 is TGTGCCAGCAGTTACTTGCGACAGGGCCGGGGGACTGAAGCTTTCTTT. Translating it yields CASSYLRQGRGTEAFF.

The J gene is TRBJ1-6, the V gene TRBV19, with TRBD1 matching over 7 bases. Per the germline V gene, CDR1 is LNHDA and CDR2 is SQIVND (reference sequence). The CDR3 is 15 amino acids. V gave up 7 bases and J gave up 9 bases; unmatched junction bases: 12. The CDR3 sequence: CASTQKQGKGSPLHF. CDR3 bases: TGTGCCAGTACCCAGAAACAGGGGAAAGGTTCACCCCTCCACTTT.

This chain connects TRBV19 to TRBJ1-5; 7 bases align to TRBD1. The V and J ends lost 9 bases and 3 bases, in that order; junction bases with no gene match: 14. Germline CDR1 and CDR2: LNHDA and SQIVND (reference sequence). The CDR3 contains 16 residues. CDR3 sequence: CASTRIWTGPNQPQHF. The CDR3 DNA is TGTGCCAGCACCCGCATATGGACAGGACCCAATCAGCCCCAGCATTTT.

V and J are TRBV5-6 and TRBJ2-1; TRBD2 might be the D (6 bases). Trimming pared 4 bases from V and 9 bases from J, leaving 20 bases between. CDR3 length: 15 amino acids. Germline V gene lookup returns CDR1 SGHDT and CDR2 YYEEEE. The CDR3 DNA sequence: TGTGCCAGCAGCCGTCTGCGGGACGGTGTTACTGAGCAGTTCTTC. Translating gives CASSRLRDGVTEQFF.

This clone was detected a few times. CDR3 nucleotide sequence: TGCGCCAGCAGCTCCCAGGGAGAGACCCAGTACTTC. Protein: CASSSQGETQYF. This rearrangement joins TRBV5-1 to TRBJ2-5, with D maybe TRBD1 (5 bases). This CDR3 is 12 amino acids long. Germline V gene lookup returns CDR1 SGHRS and CDR2 YFSETQ. Trimming took 3 bases from V and 4 from J, leaving 7 bases between them.

This clone has a single count. V is TRBV4-2 and J is TRBJ1-2; D remains unclear. Per the germline V gene, CDR1 is LGHNA and CDR2 is YNFKEQ. This CDR3 has 13 amino acids. V gave up 0 bases and J gave up 2 bases, with 4 bases separating them. The CDR3 protein is CASSQDRNYGYTF. The CDR3 DNA is TGTGCCAGCAGCCAAGACAGGAACTATGGCTACACCTTC.

J is TRBJ2-3 and V is TRBV2; tentatively, D is TRBD2 (5 bases). From germline, CDR1 is SNHLY and CDR2 FYNNEI. This CDR3 has 13 amino acids. V lost 10 bases, J lost 2 bases, and 13 bases lay in between. DNA of the CDR3: TGTGCCACCGGGGTTCGTTTCACAGATACGCAGTATTTT. Protein sequence: CATGVRFTDTQYF.

The V gene is TRBV7-9, the J gene TRBJ2-3; TRBD2 aligns across 13 bases. Germline CDR1 is SEHNR and CDR2 is FQNEAQ (reference sequence). J lost 3 bases, V lost 4 bases, and 4 bases had no gene match. CDR3 length equals 16 residues. The CDR3 is CASSSGTSGVTDTQYF. The DNA of the CDR3 is TGTGCCAGCAGCTCAGGGACTAGCGGGGTAACAGATACGCAGTATTTT.

The chain uses TRBV25-1 and TRBJ1-2; D possibly corresponds to TRBD1 (5 bases). This CDR3 is built from 14 residues. With 6 bases removed from V and 4 bases from J, the gap between germline ends came to 15 bases. Germline loops: CDR1 MGHDK, CDR2 SYGVNS. The CDR3 loop is CASSPSGIGYGYTF. In DNA form, the CDR3 reads TGTGCCAGCAGCCCCTCAGGGATAGGCTATGGCTACACCTTC.

The rearrangement links TRBV11-2 to TRBJ1-3, with D tentatively TRBD1 (6 bases). Germline-derived CDR1 and CDR2 are SGHAT and FQNNGV. Trimming cost V 6 bases and J 4 bases, with 16 bases left between them. CDR3 size: 15 residues. CDR3 region: CASRSPRGYGNTIYF. The CDR3 coding sequence is TGTGCCAGCAGATCCCCCAGGGGCTACGGAAACACCATATATTTT.

The genes are TRBV27 and TRBJ2-2; 7 nucleotides line up with TRBD2. The CDR3 totals 14 residues. V shed 7 bases and J 6 bases; nucleotides not matched to a gene: 8. Germline CDR1 MNHEY, CDR2 SMNVEV (reference sequence). The CDR3 DNA sequence: TGTGCCAGCACTCTTATTGGGGGGGCCGGGGAGCTGTTTTTT. Its protein product is CASTLIGGAGELFF.